The rows below give T cell receptor beta chains drawn from one sample of a study of beta chain features in type 1 diabetes. Profiled with immunoSEQ multiplex PCR; TCRdb holds only in-frame clones, not every one. The sample holds 130,000 or so clones, 17% seen once. The source material was central memory CD4+ T cells from blood. These receptors were collected from a man between 18 and 29 years old with type 1 diabetes. Each CDR3 is given with its conserved first and last residue. D genes are given only for firm matches. Size tells how often a clone was seen (once, few, many) or the class of an expanded clone, and some rows leave it out.

>TRBJ2-1|TRBV6-5|few|.
CASSYSGDRGNEQFF
TGTGCCAGCAGTTACTCAGGGGATCGGGGGAATGAGCAGTTCTTC
>TRBJ2-5|TRBV4-1|few|TRBD1
CASSQADREETQYF
TGCGCCAGCAGCCAAGCTGACAGGGAAGAGACCCAGTACTTC
>TRBJ1-1|TRBV5-1|few|.
CASSLATHSMNTEAFF
TGCGCCAGCAGCTTAGCAACCCATAGCATGAACACTGAAGCTTTCTTT
>TRBJ2-7|TRBV14|few|.
CASSQQGTYEQYF
TGTGCCAGCAGCCAACAGGGTACCTACGAGCAGTACTTC
>TRBJ2-1|TRBV5-1|many|TRBD2
CASSLVGGSLSIHEQFF
TGCGCCAGCAGCTTGGTGGGCGGGAGCCTCTCCATACATGAGCAGTTCTTC
>TRBJ2-5|TRBV19|once|.
CASSDNQETQYF
TGTGCCAGTAGTGACAACCAAGAGACCCAGTACTTC
>TRBJ1-4|TRBV4-3|few|.
CASSQDPHARGLMESTNEKLFF
TGCGCCAGCAGCCAAGATCCTCACGCCAGGGGACTTATGGAGTCAACTAATGAAAAACTGTTTTTT
>TRBJ2-3|TRBV29-1|few|TRBD1
CSAEGQEGDTQYF
TGCAGCGCCGAGGGACAGGAGGGCGATACGCAGTATTTT
>TRBJ2-5|TRBV18|once|TRBD2
CASSPQRATSGQETQYF
TGTGCCAGCTCACCCCAACGGGCGACTAGCGGCCAAGAGACCCAGTACTTC
>TRBJ2-1|TRBV5-1|.|TRBD1
CASRRTGIEQFF
TGCGCCAGCAGGCGGACAGGGATTGAGCAGTTCTTC
>TRBJ2-3|TRBV28|few|TRBD1
CASSSGLRTGHYTDTQYF
TGTGCCAGCAGTTCCGGGTTAAGGACAGGACACTACACAGATACGCAGTATTTT
>TRBJ1-1|TRBV10-3|few|.
CAIRGQDNTEAFF
TGTGCCATCAGAGGCCAAGATAACACTGAAGCTTTCTTT
>TRBJ1-1|TRBV4-3|.|.
CASSHLIGRMNTEAFF
TGCGCCAGCAGCCATCTTATCGGACGTATGAACACTGAAGCTTTCTTT
>TRBJ1-5|TRBV30|few|.
CAWSVGGDQPQHF
TGTGCCTGGAGTGTTGGGGGCGATCAGCCCCAGCATTTT
>TRBJ2-1|TRBV6-6|.|.
CASSPGTFEQFF
TGTGCCAGCAGTCCCGGGACATTTGAGCAGTTCTTC
>TRBJ2-2|TRBV23-1|.|TRBD1
CASSQVCGQGVIGELFF
TGCGCCAGCAGTCAAGTTTGTGGACAGGGGGTTATCGGGGAGCTGTTTTTT
>TRBJ1-2|TRBV18|.|TRBD1
CASSPNSGGARYGYTF
TGTGCCAGCTCACCCAATTCAGGGGGCGCTCGCTATGGCTACACCTTC
>TRBJ1-1|TRBV7-9|many|.
CASSLTQNTEAFF
TGTGCCAGCAGCTTAACACAAAACACTGAAGCTTTCTTT
>TRBJ2-1|TRBV29-1|.|.
CSVGGTDYNEQFF
TGCAGCGTTGGGGGGACGGATTACAATGAGCAGTTCTTC
>TRBJ1-2|TRBV4-1|many|.
CASSQTLGLVNYGYTF
TGCGCCAGCAGCCAAACTTTGGGGTTAGTGAACTATGGCTACACCTTC
>TRBJ1-2|TRBV15|once|TRBD1
CATSVGPGQGIAGYTF
TGTGCCACCAGCGTAGGCCCGGGACAGGGGATTGCTGGCTACACCTTC
>TRBJ2-1|TRBV6-1|.|.
CAITGPTKYNEQFF
TGTGCCATCACCGGGCCTACTAAATACAATGAGCAGTTCTTC
>TRBJ1-1|TRBV7-2|.|.
CASAFTFGGGTEAFF
TGTGCCAGCGCTTTTACTTTTGGGGGCGGCACTGAAGCTTTCTTT
>TRBJ1-1|TRBV10-3|few|.
CAISDPGTEAFF
TGTGCCATCAGTGATCCCGGGACTGAAGCTTTCTTT
>TRBJ2-5|TRBV18|.|.
CASSPGTTQETQYF
TGTGCCAGCTCACCAGGGACGACCCAAGAGACCCAGTACTTC
>TRBJ2-7|TRBV7-2|few|.
CASSPRPAAYEQYF
TGTGCCAGCAGCCCCCGGCCAGCTGCCTACGAGCAGTACTTC
>TRBJ2-1|TRBV10-3|.|TRBD2
CAISEASGRVGEQFF
TGTGCCATCAGTGAGGCTAGCGGGAGGGTAGGTGAGCAGTTCTTC
>TRBJ2-7|TRBV6-6|.|TRBD1
CASSYSDRDMGEQYF
TGTGCCAGCAGTTACTCCGACAGGGACATGGGAGAGCAGTACTTC
>TRBJ2-1|TRBV18|few|TRBD2
CASSRVGAGVENEQFF
TGTGCCAGCTCACGAGTGGGAGCGGGAGTTGAAAATGAGCAGTTCTTC
>TRBJ2-3|TRBV7-9|.|TRBD2
CATPGSSGEDTQYF
TGTGCCACCCCGGGAAGTAGCGGGGAAGATACGCAGTATTTT
>TRBJ2-6|TRBV9|.|.
CASSVDGGGVLTF
TGTGCCAGCAGCGTAGATGGGGGCGGCGTCCTGACTTTC
>TRBJ2-1|TRBV7-9|.|TRBD1
CASTSRTGGIDEQFF
TGTGCCAGCACATCTAGGACAGGGGGAATAGATGAGCAGTTCTTC
>TRBJ1-1|TRBV4-2|.|.
CASSQASGGNTEAFF
TGTGCCAGCAGCCAAGCGTCCGGAGGGAACACTGAAGCTTTCTTT
>TRBJ2-3|TRBV2|few|.
CASTPYLRLSGATQYF
TGTGCCAGCACTCCCTATCTACGTCTTTCTGGAGCTACGCAGTATTTT
>TRBJ2-3|TRBV2|.|TRBD1
CASRDVGTATDTQYF
TGTGCCAGCAGGGACGTGGGGACAGCCACAGATACGCAGTATTTT
>TRBJ1-2|TRBV28|few|.
CASRRIQGGARGYTF
TGTGCCAGCAGGAGAATCCAAGGAGGGGCGCGGGGCTACACCTTC
>TRBJ2-1|TRBV5-1|medium-sized|.
CASSLSGDLDEQFF
TGCGCCAGCAGCTTGTCGGGAGATTTGGATGAGCAGTTCTTC
>TRBJ2-1|TRBV10-2|.|.
CASIRTQGYNEQFF
TGCGCCAGCATCAGAACACAGGGTTACAATGAGCAGTTCTTC
>TRBJ1-2|TRBV20-1|.|.
CSVAGYTF
TGCAGTGTTGCCGGCTACACCTTC
>TRBJ1-2|TRBV19|.|.
CASSMGGRLGGHGYTF
TGTGCCAGTAGTATGGGGGGACGCCTTGGCGGCCATGGCTACACCTTC
>TRBJ2-5|TRBV5-1|.|.
CASSWNGETQYF
TGCGCCAGCAGCTGGAATGGGGAGACCCAGTACTTC
>TRBJ1-5|TRBV6-6|few|.
CAGKGEGAQPQHF
TGTGCCGGAAAGGGGGAAGGAGCTCAGCCCCAGCATTTT
>TRBJ2-1|TRBV11-2|few|.
CASSLEFNEQFF
TGTGCCAGCAGCTTAGAGTTTAATGAGCAGTTCTTC
>TRBJ2-3|TRBV27|few|TRBD2
CASSLKREWGWDTQYF
TGTGCCAGCAGTCTCAAGCGGGAGTGGGGATGGGATACGCAGTATTTT
>TRBJ1-1|TRBV19|few|.
CASSITNRASEAFF
TGTGCCAGTAGTATTACGAACAGGGCAAGTGAAGCTTTCTTT